A single sample gave rise to the 16 T cell receptor beta chains below, sequenced in a study of blood T cell repertoires in COVID-19. Data came from immunoSEQ multiplex PCR; TCRdb stores just in-frame clones and leaves some out. The table has 180,000 or so clones, 85% seen once. Sequences were obtained from peripheral blood. The receptors derive from a woman in her fifties or sixties with acute or convalescent COVID-19.

The CDR3 sequence: CATSDYRGTGELFF. The CDR3 DNA sequence: TGTGCCACCAGTGATTATCGGGGTACCGGGGAGCTGTTTTTT. The V and J genes are TRBV24-1 and TRBJ2-2; possible D gene TRBD2, 5 bases. Deletions cut 2 bases from V and 5 bases from J, with 8 bases between. This CDR3 has 14 residues. Germline CDR1 reads KGHDR; CDR2 reads SFDVKD.

The sample holds a few counts of this clone. This chain links TRBV5-1 with TRBJ2-5, with 12 positions matching TRBD2. Trimming removed 4 bases from V and 5 bases from J; junction bases left unmatched: 12. The CDR3 is 17 amino acids. CDR1 and CDR2 from the germline V gene are SGHRS and YFSETQ. CDR3 in amino acids: CASSLRLAGDPQETQYF. DNA of the CDR3: TGCGCCAGCAGCCTAAGACTAGCGGGAGATCCCCAGGAGACCCAGTACTTC.

This clone was seen just once. V usage is TRBV3-1 (or the pseudogene TRBV3-2) and J usage is TRBJ2-6, with 8 bases matching TRBD1. The germline gives CDR1 LGHDT, CDR2 YNNKEL (reference sequence). This CDR3 has 17 amino acids. Losses at the gene ends were 0 bases for V and 4 bases for J; bases not matched to a gene: 5. The CDR3 nucleotides are TGTGCCAGCAGCCAAGAGCCAGGGGGCACGGGGGCCAACGTCCTGACTTTC. Amino acids: CASSQEPGGTGANVLTF.

This clone came up once. The genes are TRBV9 and TRBJ1-6; D is uncertain. Trimming took off 0 bases at V and 10 bases at J, with 14 bases between the two ends. This CDR3 comprises 15 residues. Germline CDR1 and CDR2: SGDLS and YYNGEE. The chain's CDR3 is CASSVGQEAWSPLHF. CDR3 DNA: TGTGCCAGCAGCGTAGGGCAGGAGGCATGGTCACCCCTCCACTTT.

As DNA, the CDR3 is TGTGCCAGCAGCTTAAGTGGGACTAGGGGTTACAATGAGCAGTTCTTC. Amino acids: CASSLSGTRGYNEQFF. V and J are TRBV7-3 and TRBJ2-1, with 8 bases fitting TRBD2. CDR1 is SGHTA and CDR2 is FQGTGA in the germline V gene. The CDR3 is 16 residues long. The V segment lost 1 base and the J segment 4 bases; nucleotides outside the gene matches: 6. Drawing the rest from reference TRBV7-3 and TRBJ2-1, the complete variable domain is GAGVSQTPSNKVTEKGKYVELRCDPISGHTALYWYRQSLGQGPEFLIYFQGTGAADDSGLPNDRFFAVRPEGSVSTLKIQRTERGDSAVYLCASSLSGTRGYNEQFFGPGTRLTVL.

The V gene is TRBV4-2, the J gene TRBJ2-1; maybe TRBD2 (5 bases). CDR3 size: 14 residues. CDR1 and CDR2 (germline): LGHNA, YNFKEQ. Between the trimmed V and J ends, which lost 1 base and 5 bases, there was a span of 9 bases. CDR3 sequence: CASSQGLRDNEQFF. The DNA for the CDR3 is TGTGCCAGCAGCCAAGGGCTGCGGGACAATGAGCAGTTCTTC.

The rearrangement links TRBV7-2 to TRBJ1-2, with 7 bases aligning to TRBD1. The CDR3 has 13 residues. V gave up 4 bases and J gave up 4 bases; unmatched junction bases: 3. From germline, CDR1 is SGHTA and CDR2 FQGNSA. For the CDR3, the DNA is TGTGCCAGCAGCTCAGACAGGGTCTATGGCTACACCTTC. It is translated as CASSSDRVYGYTF.

The V call is TRBV3-1 (or the pseudogene TRBV3-2), the J call TRBJ2-1; TRBD2 might be the D (5 bases). The CDR3 has 12 residues. Germline V CDR1 and CDR2: LGHDT, YNNKEL (reference sequence). V lost 1 base to trimming and J lost 12 bases, with 10 bases between them. The chain's CDR3 is CASSQGGRGQFF. The CDR3 DNA sequence: TGTGCCAGCAGCCAAGGCGGTCGGGGGCAGTTCTTC.

The gene calls are TRBV5-1 and TRBJ2-7, with 7 positions matching TRBD1. The CDR3 is made up of 17 amino acids. Trimming took 0 bases from V and 2 from J; bases not matched to a gene: 11. Germline lookup yields CDR1 SGHRS and CDR2 YFSETQ. The CDR3 DNA reads as TGCGCCAGCAGCTTGGAAGGGGGCCGACCTACGACCTACGAGCAGTACTTC. This sequence encodes CASSLEGGRPTTYEQYF.

CDR3 region: CASSLDRGAYNEQFF. CDR3 nucleotides: TGTGCCAGCAGCCTCGACAGGGGGGCCTACAATGAGCAGTTCTTC. The rearrangement joins TRBV27 to TRBJ2-1; 9 bases line up with TRBD1. CDR1 is MNHEY, CDR2 SMNVEV, per germline (reference sequence). The ends lost 6 bases at V and 2 bases at J; junction bases unmatched: 5. The CDR3 loop spans 15 amino acids.

The rearrangement links TRBV7-9 to TRBJ2-7; 9 bases fit TRBD1. Per germline, CDR1 SEHNR and CDR2 FQNEAQ (reference sequence). The CDR3 contains 16 residues. V was clipped by 6 bases and J by 3 bases; unmatched bases: 12. CDR3 nucleotide sequence: TGTGCCAGCAGTCCTCCGGGACAGGGTATCGACTACGAGCAGTACGTC. The encoded protein is CASSPPGQGIDYEQYV.

The gene calls are TRBV19 and TRBJ1-2, with no clear D. This CDR3 has 15 residues. The V end was cut by 2 bases, the J end by 2 bases, with 12 bases between. Germline lookup yields CDR1 LNHDA and CDR2 SQIVND (reference sequence). CDR3 protein: CASSIFFQANYGYTF. CDR3 DNA sequence: TGTGCCAGTAGTATATTCTTCCAGGCAAACTATGGCTACACCTTC.

The CDR3 loop is CASSWGQTNYGYTF. The CDR3 coding sequence is TGTGCCAGCAGCTGGGGACAGACCAACTATGGCTACACCTTC. V is TRBV5-5 and J is TRBJ1-2; 7 nucleotides align to TRBD1. CDR3 length: 14 residues. CDR1 and CDR2 (germline): SGHKS, YYEKEE (reference sequence). J gave up 2 bases and V 3 bases, and 4 bases lay outside the gene matches.

Here the CDR3 DNA reads TGCGCCAGCAGTGAGTCGAGGGAGAGGGCGGCCGAGACCCAGTACTTC. It yields the protein CASSESRERAAETQYF. The V and J genes are TRBV10-2 and TRBJ2-5; weak D call: TRBD2 (5 bases). From germline, CDR1 is WSHSY and CDR2 SAAADI. Trimming left V 0 bases short and J 5 bases short, with 16 bases between. This CDR3 has 16 residues.

The CDR3 spells CASSPPAAAEDTQYF. DNA of the CDR3: TGTGCCAGCAGCCCCCCGGCGGCTGCTGAAGATACGCAGTATTTT. The chain joins TRBV3-1 (or the pseudogene TRBV3-2) to TRBJ2-3; D gene uncertain. CDR3 length: 15 amino acids. Trimming removed 4 bases from V and 5 bases from J, with 16 bases in between. CDR1 is LGHDT and CDR2 is YNNKEL in the germline V gene (reference sequence).

The V call is TRBV11-2, the J call TRBJ2-1, with TRBD2 identical over 10 bases. V lost 4 bases, J lost 5 bases, and 17 bases stayed unmatched. The CDR3 has 19 amino acids. Germline CDR1 reads SGHAT; CDR2 reads FQNNGV. The CDR3 here is CASSSLLAGAFTGNNEQFF. The CDR3 bases are TGTGCCAGCAGCTCGCTTCTAGCGGGAGCGTTCACGGGGAACAATGAGCAGTTCTTC.